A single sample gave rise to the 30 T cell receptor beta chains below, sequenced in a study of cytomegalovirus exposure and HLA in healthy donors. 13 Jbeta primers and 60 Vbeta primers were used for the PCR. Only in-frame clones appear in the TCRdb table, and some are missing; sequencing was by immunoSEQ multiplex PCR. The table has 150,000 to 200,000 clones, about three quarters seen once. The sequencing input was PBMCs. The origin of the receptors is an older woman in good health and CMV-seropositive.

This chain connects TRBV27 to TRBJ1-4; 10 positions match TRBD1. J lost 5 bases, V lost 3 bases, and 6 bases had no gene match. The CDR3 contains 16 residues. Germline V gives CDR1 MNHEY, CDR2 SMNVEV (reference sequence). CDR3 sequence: CASSFRGGQGNEKLFF. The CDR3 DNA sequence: TGTGCCAGCAGTTTCCGGGGGGGACAGGGGAATGAAAAACTGTTTTTT.

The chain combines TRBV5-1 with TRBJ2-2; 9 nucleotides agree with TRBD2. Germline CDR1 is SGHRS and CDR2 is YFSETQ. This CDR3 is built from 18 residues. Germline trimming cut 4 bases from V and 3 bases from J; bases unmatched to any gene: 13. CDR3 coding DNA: TGCGCCAGCAGCGAGCCAGGTTGGCGGGAGGGGGACACCGGGGAGCTGTTTTTT. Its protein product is CASSEPGWREGDTGELFF.

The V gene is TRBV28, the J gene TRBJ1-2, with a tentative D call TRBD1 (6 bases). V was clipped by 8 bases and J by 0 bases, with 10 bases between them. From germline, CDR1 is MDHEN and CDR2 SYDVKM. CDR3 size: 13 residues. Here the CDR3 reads CASYRVTNYGYTF. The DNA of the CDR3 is TGTGCCAGCTACAGGGTTACTAACTATGGCTACACCTTC.

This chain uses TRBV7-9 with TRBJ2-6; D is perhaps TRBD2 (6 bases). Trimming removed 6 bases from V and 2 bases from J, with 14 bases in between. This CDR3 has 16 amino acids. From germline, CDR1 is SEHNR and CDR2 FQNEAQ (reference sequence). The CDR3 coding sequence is TGTGCCAGCAGTCCGACCGCGGGGCCTGGGGCCAACGTCCTGACTTTC. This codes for CASSPTAGPGANVLTF.

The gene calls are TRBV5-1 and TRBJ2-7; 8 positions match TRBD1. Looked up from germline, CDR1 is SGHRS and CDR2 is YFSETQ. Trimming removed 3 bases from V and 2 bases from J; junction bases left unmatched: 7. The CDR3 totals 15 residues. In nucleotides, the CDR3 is TGCGCCAGCAGCTCTGGACAGGGATCGCCCTACGAGCAGTACTTC. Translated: CASSSGQGSPYEQYF.

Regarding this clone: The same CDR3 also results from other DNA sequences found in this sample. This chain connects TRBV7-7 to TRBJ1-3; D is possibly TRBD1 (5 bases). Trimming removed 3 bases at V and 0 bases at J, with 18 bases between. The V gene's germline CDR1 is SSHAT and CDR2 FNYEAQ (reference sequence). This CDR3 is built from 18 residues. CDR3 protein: CASSFGFGLTASGNTIYF. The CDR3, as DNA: TGTGCCAGCAGCTTTGGTTTCGGGTTGACAGCCTCTGGAAACACCATATATTTT.

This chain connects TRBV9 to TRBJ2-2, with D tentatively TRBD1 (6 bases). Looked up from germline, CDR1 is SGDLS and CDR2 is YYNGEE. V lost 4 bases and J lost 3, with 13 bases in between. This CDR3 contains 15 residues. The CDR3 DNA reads TGTGCCAGCAGCTACTCAGGGGACCACACCGGGGAGCTGTTTTTT. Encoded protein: CASSYSGDHTGELFF.

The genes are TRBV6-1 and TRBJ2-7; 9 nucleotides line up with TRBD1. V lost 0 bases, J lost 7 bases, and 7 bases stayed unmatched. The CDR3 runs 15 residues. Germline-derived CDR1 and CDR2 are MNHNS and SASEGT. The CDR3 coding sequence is TGTGCCAGCAGTGAAGCTCTCGGGACAGGGCGTGAGCAGTACTTC. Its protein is CASSEALGTGREQYF.

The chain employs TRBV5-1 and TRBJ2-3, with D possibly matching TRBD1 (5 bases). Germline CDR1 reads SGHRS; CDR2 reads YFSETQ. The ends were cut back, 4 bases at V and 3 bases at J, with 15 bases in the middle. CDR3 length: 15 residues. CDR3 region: CASSPRQRRTDTQYF. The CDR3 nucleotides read TGCGCCAGCAGCCCCAGACAGCGTAGGACAGATACGCAGTATTTT.

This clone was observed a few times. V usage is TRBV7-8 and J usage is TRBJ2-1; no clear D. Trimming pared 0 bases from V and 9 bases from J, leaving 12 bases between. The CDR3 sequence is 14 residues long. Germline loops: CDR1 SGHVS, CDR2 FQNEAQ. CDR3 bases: TGTGCCAGCAGCTTAGCGCAGGTCGTCGGTGAGCAGTTCTTC. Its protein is CASSLAQVVGEQFF.

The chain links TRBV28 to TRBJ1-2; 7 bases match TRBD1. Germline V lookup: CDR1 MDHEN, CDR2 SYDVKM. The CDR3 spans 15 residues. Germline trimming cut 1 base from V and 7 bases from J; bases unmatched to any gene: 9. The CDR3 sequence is CASSLFPQGRGGYTF. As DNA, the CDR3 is TGTGCCAGCAGTTTATTCCCACAGGGGCGAGGTGGCTACACCTTC.

The CDR3 region has the DNA TGTGCCAGCAGCCCGACAGGGATCACTGAAGCTTTCTTT. Its translation: CASSPTGITEAFF. The chain is built from TRBV6-1 and TRBJ1-1; the match to TRBD1 covers 7 bases. Unmatched junction bases numbered 5, after V lost 6 bases and J lost 4 bases. From germline, CDR1 is MNHNS and CDR2 SASEGT. The CDR3 sequence is 13 residues long.

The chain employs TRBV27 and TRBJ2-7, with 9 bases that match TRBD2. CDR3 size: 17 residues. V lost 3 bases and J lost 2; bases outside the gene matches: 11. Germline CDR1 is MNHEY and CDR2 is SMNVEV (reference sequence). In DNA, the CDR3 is TGTGCCAGCAGTTTCCTACCCCAGCGGGAGGTCCCCTACGAGCAGTACTTC. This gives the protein CASSFLPQREVPYEQYF.

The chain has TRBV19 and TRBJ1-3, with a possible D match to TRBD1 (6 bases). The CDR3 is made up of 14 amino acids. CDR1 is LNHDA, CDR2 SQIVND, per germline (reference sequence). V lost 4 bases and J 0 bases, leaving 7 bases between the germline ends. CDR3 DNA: TGTGCCAGTAGTACAGGGGCCTCTGGAAACACCATATATTTT. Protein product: CASSTGASGNTIYF.

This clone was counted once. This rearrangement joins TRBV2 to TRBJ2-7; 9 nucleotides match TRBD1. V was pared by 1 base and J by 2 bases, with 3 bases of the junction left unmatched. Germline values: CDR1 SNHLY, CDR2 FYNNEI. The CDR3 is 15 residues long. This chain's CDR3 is CASSEGGTGTYEQYF. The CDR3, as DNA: TGTGCCAGCAGTGAAGGGGGGACAGGGACCTACGAGCAGTACTTC. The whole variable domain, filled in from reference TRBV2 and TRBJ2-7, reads EPEVTQTPSHQVTQMGQEVILRCVPISNHLYFYWYRQILGQKVEFLVSFYNNEISEKSEIFDDQFSVERPDGSNFTLKIRSTKLEDSAMYFCASSEGGTGTYEQYFGPGTRLTVT.

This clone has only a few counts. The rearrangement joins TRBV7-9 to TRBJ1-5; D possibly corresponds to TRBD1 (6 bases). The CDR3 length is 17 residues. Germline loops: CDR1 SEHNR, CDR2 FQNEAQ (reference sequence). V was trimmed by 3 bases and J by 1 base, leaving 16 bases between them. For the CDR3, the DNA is TGTGCCAGCAGCTTGGGCTGGCCCGGACAGAGCAATCAGCCCCAGCATTTT. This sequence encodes CASSLGWPGQSNQPQHF.

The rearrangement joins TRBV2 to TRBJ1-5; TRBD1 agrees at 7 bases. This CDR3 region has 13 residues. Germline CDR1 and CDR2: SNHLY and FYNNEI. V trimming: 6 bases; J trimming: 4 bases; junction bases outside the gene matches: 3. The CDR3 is CASRTGKNQPQHF. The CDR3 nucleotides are TGTGCCAGCAGGACAGGGAAGAATCAGCCCCAGCATTTT.

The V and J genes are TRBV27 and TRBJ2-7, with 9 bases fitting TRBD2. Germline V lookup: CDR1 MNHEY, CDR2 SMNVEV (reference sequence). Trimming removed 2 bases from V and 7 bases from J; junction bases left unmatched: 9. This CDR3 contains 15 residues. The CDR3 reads CASSLAGGREGEQYF. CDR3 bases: TGTGCCAGCAGTTTAGCCGGGGGGCGGGAGGGTGAGCAGTACTTC.

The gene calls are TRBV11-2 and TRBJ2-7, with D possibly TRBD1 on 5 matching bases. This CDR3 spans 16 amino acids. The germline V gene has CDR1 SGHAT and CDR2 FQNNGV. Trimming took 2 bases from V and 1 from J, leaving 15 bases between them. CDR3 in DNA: TGTGCCAGCAGCTTACAAGGACACTTCCCTTCCTACGAGCAGTACTTC. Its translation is CASSLQGHFPSYEQYF.

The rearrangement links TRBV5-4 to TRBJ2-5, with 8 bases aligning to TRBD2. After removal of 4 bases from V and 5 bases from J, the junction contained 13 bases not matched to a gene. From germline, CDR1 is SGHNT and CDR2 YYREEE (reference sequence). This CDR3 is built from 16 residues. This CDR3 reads CASSEIRQGGGETQYF. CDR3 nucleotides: TGTGCCAGCAGCGAGATTCGGCAGGGCGGGGGGGAGACCCAGTACTTC.

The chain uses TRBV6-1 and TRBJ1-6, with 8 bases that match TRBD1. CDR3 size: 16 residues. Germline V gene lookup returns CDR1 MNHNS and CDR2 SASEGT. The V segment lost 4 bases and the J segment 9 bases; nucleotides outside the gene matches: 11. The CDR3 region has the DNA TGTGCCAGCAGTGGATGGACAGGGACGGGGAGTTCACCCCTCCACTTT. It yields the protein CASSGWTGTGSSPLHF.

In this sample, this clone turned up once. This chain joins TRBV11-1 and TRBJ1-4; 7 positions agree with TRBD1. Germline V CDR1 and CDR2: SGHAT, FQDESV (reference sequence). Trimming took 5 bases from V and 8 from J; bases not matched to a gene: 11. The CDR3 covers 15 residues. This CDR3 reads CASSRRQGIGEKLFF. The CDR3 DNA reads TGTGCCAGCAGCCGTCGACAGGGAATAGGGGAAAAACTGTTTTTT.

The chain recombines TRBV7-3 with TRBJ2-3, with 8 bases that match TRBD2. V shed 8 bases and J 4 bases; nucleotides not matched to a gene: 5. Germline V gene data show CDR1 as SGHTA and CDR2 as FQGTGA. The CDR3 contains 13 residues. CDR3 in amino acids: CASGAGGADTQYF. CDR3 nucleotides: TGTGCCAGCGGCGCGGGAGGAGCAGATACGCAGTATTTT. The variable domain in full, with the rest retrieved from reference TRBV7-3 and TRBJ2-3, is GAGVSQTPSNKVTEKGKYVELRCDPISGHTALYWYRQSLGQGPEFLIYFQGTGAADDSGLPNDRFFAVRPEGSVSTLKIQRTERGDSAVYLCASGAGGADTQYFGPGTRLTVL.

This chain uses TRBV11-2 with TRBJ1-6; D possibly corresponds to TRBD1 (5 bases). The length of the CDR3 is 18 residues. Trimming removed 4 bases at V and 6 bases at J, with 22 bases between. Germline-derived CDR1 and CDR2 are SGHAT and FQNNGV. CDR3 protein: CASSSTAAGRGFNSPLHF. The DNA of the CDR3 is TGTGCCAGCAGCTCAACGGCCGCGGGACGGGGCTTTAATTCACCCCTCCACTTT.

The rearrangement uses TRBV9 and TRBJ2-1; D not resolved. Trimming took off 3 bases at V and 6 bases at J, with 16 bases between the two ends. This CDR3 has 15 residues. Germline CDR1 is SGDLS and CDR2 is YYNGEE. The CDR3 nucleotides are TGTGCCAGCAGCGAGACTCCAAGCCCGGGCAATGAGCAGTTCTTC. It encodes CASSETPSPGNEQFF.

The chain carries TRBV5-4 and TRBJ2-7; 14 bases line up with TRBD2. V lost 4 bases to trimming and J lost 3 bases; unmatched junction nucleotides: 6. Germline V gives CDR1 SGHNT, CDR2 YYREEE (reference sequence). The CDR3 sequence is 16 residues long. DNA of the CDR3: TGTGCCAGCAGCGCACCGGGACTAGCGGGAGACTACGAGCAGTACTTC. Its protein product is CASSAPGLAGDYEQYF.

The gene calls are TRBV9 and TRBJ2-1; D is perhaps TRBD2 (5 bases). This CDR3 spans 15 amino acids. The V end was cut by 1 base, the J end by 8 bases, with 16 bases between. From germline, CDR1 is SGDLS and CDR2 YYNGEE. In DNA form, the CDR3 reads TGTGCCAGCAGCGTAACTATCGGGGTTTCCGATGAGCAGTTCTTC. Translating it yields CASSVTIGVSDEQFF.

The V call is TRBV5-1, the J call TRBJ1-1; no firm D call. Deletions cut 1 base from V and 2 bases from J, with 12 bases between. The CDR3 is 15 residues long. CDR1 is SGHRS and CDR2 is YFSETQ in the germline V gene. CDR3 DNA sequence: TGCGCCAGCAGCTTGCAGCGGGCGGGAAACACTGAAGCTTTCTTT. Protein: CASSLQRAGNTEAFF.

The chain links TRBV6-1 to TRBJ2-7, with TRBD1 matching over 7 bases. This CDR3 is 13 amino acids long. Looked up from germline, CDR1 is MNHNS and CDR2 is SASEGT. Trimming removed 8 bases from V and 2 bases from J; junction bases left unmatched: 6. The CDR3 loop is CASLPGQAYEQYF. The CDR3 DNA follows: TGTGCCAGCCTGCCAGGACAGGCCTACGAGCAGTACTTC.

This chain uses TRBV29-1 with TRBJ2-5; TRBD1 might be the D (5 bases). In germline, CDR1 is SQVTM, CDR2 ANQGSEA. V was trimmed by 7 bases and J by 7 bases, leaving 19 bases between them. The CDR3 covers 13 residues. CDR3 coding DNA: TGCAGCGCCTATGACAGTAACGGAGCGACCCAGTACTTC. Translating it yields CSAYDSNGATQYF.